Listed below are T cell receptor beta chains from one sample, sequenced in a study of cytomegalovirus exposure and HLA in healthy donors. The method was immunoSEQ multiplex PCR; TCRdb's version includes in-frame clones alone and lacks a portion of them. The sample lists roughly 72,000 clones, around 79% seen once, with under 25% in the top ten. Sequenced input: PBMCs. The origin of the receptors is a woman in her forties in good health and CMV-seropositive. Both conserved end residues are part of each CDR3.

TRBV7-8,TRBJ2-2,CASRSEGRVPGELFF
TRBV5-1,TRBJ2-5,CASSTRKQAPPETQYF
TRBV29-1,TRBJ2-1,CSVEKEGTGEISYNEQFF
TRBV2,TRBJ1-4,CASRGPGTGGRNEKLFF
TRBV5-6,TRBJ2-7,CASSLAAGRAYEQYF
TRBV7-3,TRBJ2-1,CASSEQEYNEQFF
TRBV27,TRBJ2-7,CASRIMGGEQYF
TRBV29-1,TRBJ1-5,CSVAGDPASPQHF
TRBV5-1,TRBJ1-3,CASSPGQGTGNTIYF
TRBV5-1,TRBJ2-3,CASSLALGPDRTDTQYF
TRBV2,TRBJ1-5,CASSLSGTENQPQHF
TRBV6-5,TRBJ1-2,CASSPQFTSGYTF
TRBV6-1,TRBJ2-7,CASSEKGGGPYEQYF
TRBV7-9,TRBJ1-2,CASSFDSDGYTF
TRBV5-1,TRBJ2-1,CASSLFYNEQFF
TRBV30,TRBJ2-5,CAWSPRETQYF
TRBV27,TRBJ2-1,CASSLLLASRIDEQFF
TRBV19,TRBJ1-1,CASSIGTANTEAFF
TRBV28,TRBJ2-7,CASSYPQGIGYEQYF
TRBV4-1,TRBJ2-7,CASSPHGQGANEQYF
TRBV18,TRBJ2-1,CASSQGAGLIYNEQFF
TRBV10-2,TRBJ1-1,CASSREEMNTEAFF